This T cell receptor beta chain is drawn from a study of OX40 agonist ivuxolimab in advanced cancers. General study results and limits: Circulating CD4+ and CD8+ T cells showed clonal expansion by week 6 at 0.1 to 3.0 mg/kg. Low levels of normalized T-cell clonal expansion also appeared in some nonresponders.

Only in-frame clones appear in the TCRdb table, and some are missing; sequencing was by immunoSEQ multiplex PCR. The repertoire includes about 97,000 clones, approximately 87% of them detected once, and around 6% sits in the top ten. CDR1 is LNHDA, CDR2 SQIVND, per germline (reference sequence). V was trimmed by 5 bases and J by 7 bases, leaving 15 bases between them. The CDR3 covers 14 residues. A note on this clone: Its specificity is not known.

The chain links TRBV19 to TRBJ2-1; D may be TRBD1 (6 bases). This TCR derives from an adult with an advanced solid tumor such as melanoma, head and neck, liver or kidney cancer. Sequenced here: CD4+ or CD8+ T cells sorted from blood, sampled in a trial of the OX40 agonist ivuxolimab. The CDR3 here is CASSPSTGGNEQFF. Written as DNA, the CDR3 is TGTGCCAGTAGTCCCTCGACAGGAGGAAATGAGCAGTTCTTC.